This T cell receptor (beta chain) comes out of a study of blood T cell repertoires in COVID-19. Whole-study context: The study drew acute and convalescent COVID-19 samples from the United States, Italy and Spain. T cells, B-cell-depleted T cells, or PBMCs supplied cDNA or gDNA.

Authors' methods: Estimation of nucleated cell counts was performed using reference gene primer amplification. The protocol was immunoSEQ multiplex PCR, while the TCRdb copy is restricted to in-frame clones and leaves out a portion. V, J and clone size are those of that table, while D and trimming were read from the DNA. Among 250,000 or so clones, about nine tenths were seen once, and the ten largest hold roughly 0.96%. The length of the CDR3 is 14 residues. From germline, CDR1 is KGHSH and CDR2 LQKENI. The V and J ends lost 1 base and 3 bases respectively, with 9 bases between them. The sequenced sample consisted of peripheral blood. The clonotype comes from a woman aged 40 to 55 who had recovered from COVID-19. The chain couples TRBV18 to TRBJ1-1; tentatively, D is TRBD1 (5 bases). The CDR3 region has the DNA TGTGCCAGCTCACCACGCACACAGGACACTGAAGCTTTCTTT. Amino acid sequence: CASSPRTQDTEAFF.